The 32 T cell receptor beta chains reported below all come from one sample, sequenced in a study of T cells in Graves' hyperthyroidism and ophthalmopathy. TCR beta CDR3 region amplification was performed from RNA transcripts. The HTBI set primed first-round TCR CDR3 RT-PCR. Via MiXCR, TCRdb re-called the multiplex PCR reads, giving one row per CDR3 protein. Of some 400,000 distinct CDR3 sequences in the sample, roughly 13% are singletons; the top ten hold approximately 11%. Sequences were obtained from blood. These receptors all come from a woman between 55 and 75 years old with Graves' hyperthyroidism.

This clonotype appeared many times. The V and J genes are TRBV18 and TRBJ2-1; perhaps TRBD2 as D (5 bases). Germline V gene data show CDR1 as KGHSH and CDR2 as LQKENI. The V end lost 0 bases, the J end lost 8 bases, and 8 bases lay between the germline ends. The CDR3 sequence is 13 residues long. The CDR3 sequence: CASSPPAADEQFF. Here the CDR3 DNA reads TGTGCCAGCTCACCACCGGCAGCGGATGAGCAGTTCTTC.

The rearrangement uses TRBV5-6 and TRBJ2-5; 9 bases are a match to TRBD2. Germline V lookup: CDR1 SGHDT, CDR2 YYEEEE. Losses at the gene ends were 1 base for V and 3 bases for J; bases not matched to a gene: 7. There are 16 residues in the CDR3. Here the CDR3 DNA reads TGTGCCAGCAGCTTGTTTGCGACTAGCGGCAAAGAGACCCAGTACTTC. The encoded protein is CASSLFATSGKETQYF.

This clonotype was seen ten or more times. The CDR3 nucleotides are TGCGCCAGCAGCTGGCAGGGGACGCGAGACACCGGGGAGCTGTTTTTT. Amino acid sequence: CASSWQGTRDTGELFF. The rearrangement joins TRBV5-1 to TRBJ2-2; tentatively, D is TRBD1 (6 bases). CDR1 and CDR2 (germline): SGHRS, YFSETQ. Trimming removed 3 bases from V and 3 bases from J, with 15 bases in between. The CDR3 is 16 amino acids.

Notes on this clonotype: A much larger clone lies a single base off, so this may be a read error. CDR3 DNA: TGCGCCAGCAGCCTTGCTCCGGGACGGGGCGACAATGAGCAGTTCTTC. It encodes CASSLAPGRGDNEQFF. The chain has TRBV5-1 and TRBJ2-1; D might be TRBD1 or TRBD2, each matching 5 bases. Germline V gene data show CDR1 as SGHRS and CDR2 as YFSETQ. The CDR3 totals 16 residues. V lost 4 bases to trimming and J lost 5 bases, with 19 bases between them.

V usage is TRBV7-2 and J usage is TRBJ1-4, with TRBD1 identical over 8 bases. Looked up from germline, CDR1 is SGHTA and CDR2 is FQGNSA. The CDR3 loop spans 15 amino acids. The V and J ends lost 4 bases and 10 bases, in that order; junction bases with no gene match: 11. DNA of the CDR3: TGTGCCAGCAGCTCTACTCGGACAGGGCGGGGAAAACTGTTTTTT. It yields the protein CASSSTRTGRGKLFF. Variable domain in full (rest from reference TRBV7-2 and TRBJ1-4): GAGVSQSPSNKVTEKGKDVELRCDPISGHTALYWYRQSLGQGLEFLIYFQGNSAPDKSGLPSDRFSAERTGGSVSTLTIQRTQQEDSAVYLCASSSTRTGRGKLFFGSGTQLSVL.

The chain recombines TRBV9 with TRBJ2-1; D may correspond to TRBD1 or TRBD2 (7 bases each). Trimming took off 1 base at V and 5 bases at J, with 13 bases between the two ends. Germline V lookup: CDR1 SGDLS, CDR2 YYNGEE. This CDR3 is 15 amino acids long. CDR3 DNA: TGTGCCAGCAGCGTATGGCAGGGGGGGAACAATGAGCAGTTCTTC. Its protein is CASSVWQGGNNEQFF.

Only a few counts were recorded for this clonotype. The V call is TRBV4-2, the J call TRBJ2-1; 11 nucleotides align to TRBD2. This CDR3 is 17 amino acids long. Trimming cost V 0 bases and J 4 bases; bases outside gene matches: 5. The germline V gene encodes CDR1 LGHNA and CDR2 YNFKEQ. This chain's CDR3 is CASSQEAGTSGYNEQFF. The CDR3 bases are TGTGCCAGCAGCCAAGAGGCCGGGACTAGCGGTTACAATGAGCAGTTCTTC.

This clonotype occurred many times. This chain connects TRBV6-1 to TRBJ2-7; 9 bases align to TRBD1. Germline CDR1 MNHNS, CDR2 SASEGT. J lost 1 base, V lost 5 bases, and 9 bases had no gene match. CDR3 length equals 16 residues. The CDR3 sequence is CASSNDRGARSYEQYF. CDR3 DNA: TGTGCCAGCAGTAACGACAGGGGGGCCCGATCCTACGAGCAGTACTTC.

This clonotype was seen at least ten times. The chain couples TRBV7-9 to TRBJ2-7; 7 nucleotides align to TRBD1. This CDR3 contains 13 residues. CDR1 and CDR2 from the germline V gene are SEHNR and FQNEAQ (reference sequence). The V gene end was trimmed by 4 bases and the J gene end by 6 bases; junction bases not matched to a gene: 6. This CDR3 is CASSSTGEGEQYF. In DNA, the CDR3 is TGTGCCAGCAGCTCAACAGGGGAAGGCGAGCAGTACTTC.

This clonotype was seen repeatedly, ten times or more. The genes are TRBV20-1 and TRBJ1-5; 11 nucleotides agree with TRBD1. With V trimmed by 1 base and J by 6 bases, 2 bases remained unmatched. The CDR3 contains 14 residues. Germline V gives CDR1 DFQATT, CDR2 SNEGSKA (reference sequence). The chain's CDR3 is CSARADRGPQPQHF. CDR3 bases: TGCAGTGCTAGAGCGGACAGGGGGCCTCAGCCCCAGCATTTT.

This clonotype was counted ten times or more. This rearrangement joins TRBV18 to TRBJ2-7; 7 bases agree with TRBD1. The germline V gene encodes CDR1 KGHSH and CDR2 LQKENI. V trimming: 2 bases; J trimming: 1 base; junction bases outside the gene matches: 8. The CDR3 spans 16 residues. The chain's CDR3 is CASSPWVLRGSYEQYF. DNA for the CDR3: TGTGCCAGCTCACCATGGGTCCTCAGGGGGTCCTACGAGCAGTACTTC. Full variable domain (missing parts from reference TRBV18 and TRBJ2-7): NAGVMQNPRHLVRRRGQEARLRCSPMKGHSHVYWYRQLPEEGLKFMVYLQKENIIDESGMPKERFSAEFPKEGPSILRIQQVVRGDSAAYFCASSPWVLRGSYEQYFGPGTRLTVT.

This clonotype was counted a few times. This chain joins TRBV27 and TRBJ2-4; D is perhaps TRBD1 or TRBD2 (6 bases each). The CDR3 length is 16 residues. Trimming removed 7 bases at V and 5 bases at J, with 21 bases between. Germline CDR1 is MNHEY and CDR2 is SMNVEV (reference sequence). Here the CDR3 reads CASTRNARGRENIQYF. The CDR3 DNA reads as TGTGCCAGCACCCGAAACGCACGGGGGCGGGAAAACATTCAGTACTTC.

This clonotype was counted ten times or more. The chain uses TRBV7-6 and TRBJ2-2; 12 bases align to TRBD2. Germline CDR1 is SGHVS and CDR2 is FNYEAQ. This CDR3 is built from 16 residues. Trimming at V came to 6 bases and at J to 4 bases, leaving 6 bases not matched to a gene. For the CDR3, the DNA is TGTGCCAGCAGTTTGCCTAGCGGGAGGGTCACCGGGGAGCTGTTTTTT. Translated: CASSLPSGRVTGELFF.

This clonotype was seen many times. This chain links TRBV18 with TRBJ2-7; D unresolved. CDR1 is KGHSH and CDR2 is LQKENI in the germline V gene. The CDR3 totals 13 residues. The V end was cut by 1 base, the J end by 3 bases, with 7 bases between. CDR3 sequence: CASSPRLLYEQYF. DNA for the CDR3: TGTGCCAGCTCACCACGGCTACTCTACGAGCAGTACTTC.

The chain has TRBV30 and TRBJ1-2; 7 bases are shared with TRBD1. Trimming cost V 6 bases and J 6 bases; bases outside gene matches: 4. CDR1 is GTSNPN and CDR2 is SVGIG in the germline V gene (reference sequence). The CDR3 has 11 residues. This CDR3 is CACNTGDGYTF. CDR3 in DNA: TGTGCCTGTAACACAGGGGATGGCTACACCTTC.

This clonotype was seen only a few times. The chain recombines TRBV5-1 with TRBJ1-2; TRBD1 might be the D (5 bases). The V end lost 7 bases, the J end lost 1 base, and 23 bases lay between the germline ends. Germline-derived CDR1 and CDR2 are SGHRS and YFSETQ. This CDR3 has 17 residues. CDR3 in DNA: TGCGCCAGCTCCCGGGAGGGGAGACCTTCCCATAACTATGGCTACACCTTC. Its protein is CASSREGRPSHNYGYTF.

The J gene is TRBJ2-7, the V gene TRBV19; tentatively, D is TRBD2 (6 bases). Germline lookup yields CDR1 LNHDA and CDR2 SQIVND (reference sequence). The CDR3 totals 14 residues. V lost 2 bases to trimming and J lost 1 base, with 9 bases between them. The DNA for the CDR3 is TGTGCCAGTAGTATATTGGGGGGATCCTACGAGCAGTACTTC. Protein sequence: CASSILGGSYEQYF.

Written as DNA, the CDR3 is TGCGCCAGCAGCCATGTCTTAGTCGGGACAGGATTATCCTACGAGCAGTACTTC. Protein product: CASSHVLVGTGLSYEQYF. V is TRBV4-1 and J is TRBJ2-7; 8 bases map to TRBD1. With V trimmed by 3 bases and J by 1 base, 14 bases remained unmatched. The CDR3 totals 18 residues. From germline, CDR1 is MGHRA and CDR2 YSYEKL.

This chain connects TRBV18 to TRBJ2-7; TRBD2 matches 9 bases. With 2 bases clipped from V and 3 bases from J, the junction kept 8 bases outside the gene matches. CDR1 is KGHSH, CDR2 LQKENI, per germline. The CDR3 covers 16 residues. The CDR3: CASSPAGWREGYEQYF. The CDR3 DNA follows: TGTGCCAGCTCACCAGCCGGGTGGCGGGAGGGCTACGAGCAGTACTTC.

The table lists this clonotype with many counts. This chain joins TRBV29-1 and TRBJ2-1, with 7 bases identical to TRBD1. Germline values: CDR1 SQVTM, CDR2 ANQGSEA. The CDR3 totals 15 residues. Trimming cost V 4 bases and J 4 bases; bases outside gene matches: 10. The DNA for the CDR3 is TGCAGCGTTGGCGGACACAGGGGATCATACAATGAGCAGTTCTTC. It translates to CSVGGHRGSYNEQFF.

This clonotype was observed a single time. The chain employs TRBV24-1 and TRBJ2-1; 7 bases line up with TRBD1. V lost 7 bases to trimming and J lost 9 bases; unmatched junction nucleotides: 11. Germline loops: CDR1 KGHDR, CDR2 SFDVKD. CDR3 length equals 14 residues. The CDR3 nucleotides are TGTGCCACCAGAATCCCACAGGGGTTGGGTGAGCAGTTCTTC. This encodes CATRIPQGLGEQFF.

V and J are TRBV4-2 and TRBJ2-3; D remains ambiguous. Trimming shortened V by 0 bases and J by 1 base, and 17 bases separated the two germline ends. The CDR3 contains 18 residues. Germline V gene data show CDR1 as LGHNA and CDR2 as YNFKEQ. CDR3 bases: TGTGCCAGCAGCCAAGAGGGTATGACTGGCGCCCGCACAGATACGCAGTATTTT. Amino acids: CASSQEGMTGARTDTQYF.

This clonotype was observed many times. The V call is TRBV15, the J call TRBJ2-3; TRBD2 matches at 9 bases. There are 15 residues in the CDR3. V lost 0 bases and J lost 5; bases outside the gene matches: 3. Germline V gene lookup returns CDR1 LNHNV and CDR2 YYDKDF (reference sequence). The DNA of the CDR3 is TGTGCCACCAGCAGAGAGACTAGCGGAGGAGATACGCAGTATTTT. Translated: CATSRETSGGDTQYF.

The rearrangement links TRBV10-3 to TRBJ2-1; 8 bases map to TRBD1. Germline loops: CDR1 ENHRY, CDR2 SYGVKD. The CDR3 loop spans 13 amino acids. The J segment lost 6 bases and the V segment lost 6 bases, leaving 4 bases of the junction unmatched. The DNA for the CDR3 is TGTGCCATCAGGGGGGACAGGATCAATGAGCAGTTCTTC. Translated, it gives CAIRGDRINEQFF.

This clonotype occurred many times. This chain joins TRBV2 and TRBJ2-1, with D unresolved. Trimming cost V 8 bases and J 5 bases, with 10 bases left between them. The germline gives CDR1 SNHLY, CDR2 FYNNEI. The CDR3 runs to 12 residues. CDR3: CASVFYHNEQFF. The DNA of the CDR3 is TGTGCCAGCGTCTTTTACCACAATGAGCAGTTCTTC.

In this sample, this clonotype turned up many times. The V gene is TRBV5-1, the J gene TRBJ2-7; D possibly corresponds to TRBD1 (6 bases). This CDR3 region has 12 residues. Between the trimmed V and J ends, which lost 5 bases and 2 bases, there was a span of 8 bases. The V gene's germline CDR1 is SGHRS and CDR2 YFSETQ. CDR3 amino acids: CASRDSTYEQYF. The CDR3 nucleotides read TGCGCCAGCAGGGACAGTACCTACGAGCAGTACTTC.

This clonotype was counted many times. The chain recombines TRBV5-1 with TRBJ1-1; D might be TRBD1 (6 bases). V lost 3 bases and J lost 4, with 16 bases in between. CDR3 size: 15 residues. Per germline, CDR1 SGHRS and CDR2 YFSETQ. The CDR3 spells CASSSPGGGTTEAFF. CDR3 DNA: TGCGCCAGCAGCTCCCCCGGGGGGGGCACCACTGAAGCTTTCTTT.

This chain joins TRBV10-1 and TRBJ1-1, with D perhaps TRBD1 (5 bases). The germline V gene encodes CDR1 WNHNN and CDR2 SYGVQD (reference sequence). V lost 0 bases and J lost 0, with 8 bases in between. CDR3 length: 15 residues. The CDR3 region has the DNA TGCGCCAGCAGTGAGTCGGGCAGGGTGAACACTGAAGCTTTCTTT. Translation: CASSESGRVNTEAFF.

This clonotype has a count of ten or more. V gene TRBV9 combines with J gene TRBJ1-1; the match to TRBD1 covers 9 bases. Per the germline V gene, CDR1 is SGDLS and CDR2 is YYNGEE. J was trimmed by 4 bases and V by 3 bases; bases with no gene match: 4. This CDR3 comprises 14 residues. CDR3 DNA: TGTGCCAGCAGCGCGATGACAGGGGGCACTGAAGCTTTCTTT. Its translation: CASSAMTGGTEAFF.

This clonotype has at least ten counts. V usage is TRBV28 and J usage is TRBJ2-1, with 7 bases matching TRBD2. V shed 3 bases, J shed 3 bases, and the junction held 5 bases outside the gene matches. The CDR3 is made up of 15 amino acids. In germline, CDR1 is MDHEN, CDR2 SYDVKM. CDR3 sequence: CASSLGGGIYNEQFF. DNA for the CDR3: TGTGCCAGCAGTTTGGGCGGGGGAATCTACAATGAGCAGTTCTTC. Looking up the rest from reference TRBV28 and TRBJ2-1 gives the full variable domain: DVKVTQSSRYLVKRTGEKVFLECVQDMDHENMFWYRQDPGLGLRLIYFSYDVKMKEKGDIPEGYSVSREKKERFSLILESASTNQTSMYLCASSLGGGIYNEQFFGPGTRLTVL.

This clonotype was detected ten times or more. This chain connects TRBV19 to TRBJ1-2; tentative D call: TRBD1 (5 bases). The V end was cut by 9 bases, the J end by 0 bases, with 14 bases between. CDR1 and CDR2 from the germline V gene are LNHDA and SQIVND (reference sequence). The CDR3 runs 14 residues. The CDR3 nucleotides read TGTGCCAGCAGCATTGGGACTACTAACTATGGCTACACCTTC. Its translation: CASSIGTTNYGYTF.

This clonotype was counted between two and nine times. The rearrangement links TRBV10-1 to TRBJ1-4, with unresolved D. This CDR3 has 13 amino acids. The V gene lost 4 bases and the J gene lost 5 bases, with 8 bases spanning the gap. Germline V lookup: CDR1 WNHNN, CDR2 SYGVQD (reference sequence). Written as DNA, the CDR3 is TGCGCCAGCAGTGTTGACGCGAATGAAAAACTGTTTTTT. Protein sequence: CASSVDANEKLFF.